This is a list of T cell receptor beta chains from one sample in a study of T cells expressing NK-cell markers. Each CDR3 protein gets one entry in TCRdb, which reprocessed the 5' RACE reads and gives no DNA. The sample totals roughly 450,000 distinct CDR3 sequences. The material sequenced was blood T cells: a sorted CD56 or NKG2C T cell subset, CD4+ or CD8+ T cells, or bulk PBMC T cells (not recorded which). The receptors were sampled from a woman between 50 and 59 years old in good health. Both conserved end residues are part of each CDR3.

J: TRBJ1-1; V: TRBV12-3/TRBV12-4; CDR3: CASSPGQSKGNTEAFF
J: TRBJ2-1; V: TRBV11-2; CDR3: CASSGGQGAYEQFF
J: TRBJ2-5; V: TRBV4-1; CDR3: CASSQLGLQETQYF
J: TRBJ2-1; V: TRBV24-1; CDR3: CATSAQGQYNEQFF
J: TRBJ2-5; V: TRBV3-1; CDR3: CASSGDRDSSQYF
J: TRBJ1-1; V: TRBV20-1; CDR3: CSASKGTVGEAFF
J: TRBJ2-6; V: TRBV9; CDR3: CASSSPGGNSGANVLTF
J: TRBJ2-1; V: TRBV24-1; CDR3: CATSDLQDDEQFF
J: TRBJ2-1; V: TRBV24-1; CDR3: CATSVGGSVYNEQFF
J: TRBJ2-2; V: TRBV29-1; CDR3: CSVGTLAGTGELFF
J: TRBJ1-1; V: TRBV29-1; CDR3: CNVVVGPMNTEAFF
J: TRBJ2-7; V: TRBV5-1; CDR3: CASSRPGQGKREQYF
J: TRBJ2-5; V: TRBV24-1; CDR3: CATSDPTGMETQYF
J: TRBJ2-1; V: TRBV5-8; CDR3: CASSLGTLPYNEQFF
J: TRBJ2-2; V: TRBV3-1; CDR3: CASSQYTGGGPNTGELFF
J: TRBJ1-5; V: TRBV19; CDR3: CASTPRSVGNQPQHF
J: TRBJ1-5; V: TRBV12-3/TRBV12-4; CDR3: CASRVFDRGDSNQPQHF
J: TRBJ2-2; V: TRBV11-2; CDR3: CASSPLTSGSFGTGELFF
J: TRBJ2-7; V: TRBV29-1; CDR3: CSVRLGGSYEQYF
J: TRBJ2-1; V: TRBV29-1; CDR3: CSVAQPRLAGRYEQFF
J: TRBJ2-3; V: TRBV12-5; CDR3: CASTRRDRGTDTQYF
J: TRBJ2-3; V: TRBV7-2; CDR3: CASSLLFSAGLRRDTQYF
J: TRBJ1-3; V: TRBV3-1; CDR3: CASSHHVSSGNTIYF
J: TRBJ2-1; V: TRBV6-2/TRBV6-3; CDR3: CASSGSPERPYNEQFF